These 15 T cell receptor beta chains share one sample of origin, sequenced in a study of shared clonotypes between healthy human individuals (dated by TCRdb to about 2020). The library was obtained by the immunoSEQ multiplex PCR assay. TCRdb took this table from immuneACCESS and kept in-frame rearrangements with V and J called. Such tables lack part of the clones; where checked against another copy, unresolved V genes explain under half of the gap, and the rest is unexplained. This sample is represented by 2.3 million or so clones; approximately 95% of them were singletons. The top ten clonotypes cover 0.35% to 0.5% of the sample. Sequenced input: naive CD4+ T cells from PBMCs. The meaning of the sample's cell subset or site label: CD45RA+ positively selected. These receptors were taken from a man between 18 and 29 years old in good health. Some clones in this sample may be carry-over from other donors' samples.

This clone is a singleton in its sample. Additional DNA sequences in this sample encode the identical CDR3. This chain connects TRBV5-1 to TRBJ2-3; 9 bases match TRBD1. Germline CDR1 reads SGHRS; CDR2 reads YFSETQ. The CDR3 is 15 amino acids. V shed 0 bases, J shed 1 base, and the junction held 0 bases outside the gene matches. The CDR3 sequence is CASSLGQGGTDTQYF. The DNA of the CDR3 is TGCGCCAGCAGCTTGGGACAGGGGGGCACAGATACGCAGTATTTT.

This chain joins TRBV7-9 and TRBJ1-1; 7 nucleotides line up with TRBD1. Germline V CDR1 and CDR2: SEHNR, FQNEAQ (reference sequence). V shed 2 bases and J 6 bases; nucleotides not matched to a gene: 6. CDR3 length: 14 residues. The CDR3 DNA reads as TGTGCCAGCAGCTTAACAGGGGAAAAAGCTGAAGCTTTCTTT. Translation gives CASSLTGEKAEAFF.

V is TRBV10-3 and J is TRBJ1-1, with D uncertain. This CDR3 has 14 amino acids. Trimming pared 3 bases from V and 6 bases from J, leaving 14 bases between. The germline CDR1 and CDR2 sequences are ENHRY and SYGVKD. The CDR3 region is CAISEVAGSAEAFF. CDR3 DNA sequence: TGTGCCATCAGTGAAGTGGCCGGTAGCGCTGAAGCTTTCTTT.

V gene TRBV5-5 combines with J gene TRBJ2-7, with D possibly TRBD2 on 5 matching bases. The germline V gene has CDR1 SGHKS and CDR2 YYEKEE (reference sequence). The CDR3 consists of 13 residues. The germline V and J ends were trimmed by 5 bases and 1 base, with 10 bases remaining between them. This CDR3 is CASRPGLSYEQYF. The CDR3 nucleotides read TGTGCCAGCAGACCTGGACTTTCCTACGAGCAGTACTTC.

The CDR3, as DNA: TGTGCCAGCAGTTCGCCAGGGACCCGGTACTATGGCTACACCTTC. It codes for CASSSPGTRYYGYTF. This chain links TRBV6-6 with TRBJ1-2; a possible D gene is TRBD1 (5 bases). CDR1 MNHNY and CDR2 SVGAGI come from the germline V gene (reference sequence). Trimming stripped 4 bases from V and 3 bases from J, with 15 bases between. This CDR3 region has 15 residues.

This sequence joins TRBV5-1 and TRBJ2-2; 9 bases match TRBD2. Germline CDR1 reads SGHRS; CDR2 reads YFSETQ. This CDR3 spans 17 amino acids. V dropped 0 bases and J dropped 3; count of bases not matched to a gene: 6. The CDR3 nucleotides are TGCGCCAGCAGCTTGGCCGGAGTAGCGGGAGACACCGGGGAGCTGTTTTTT. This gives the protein CASSLAGVAGDTGELFF.

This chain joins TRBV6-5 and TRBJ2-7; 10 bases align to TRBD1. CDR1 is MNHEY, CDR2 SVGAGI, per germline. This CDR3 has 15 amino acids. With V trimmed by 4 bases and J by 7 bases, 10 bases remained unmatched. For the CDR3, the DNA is TGTGCCAGCAGTTCAATTTGGACAGGGGGTTTAGAGCAGTACTTC. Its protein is CASSSIWTGGLEQYF.

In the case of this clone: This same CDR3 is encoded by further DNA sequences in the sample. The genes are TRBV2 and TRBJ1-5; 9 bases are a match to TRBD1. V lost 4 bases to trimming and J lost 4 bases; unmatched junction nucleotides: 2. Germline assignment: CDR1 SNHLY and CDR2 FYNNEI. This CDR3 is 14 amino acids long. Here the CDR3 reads CASSVGTGNQPQHF. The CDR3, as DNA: TGTGCCAGCAGTGTTGGGACAGGGAATCAGCCCCAGCATTTT.

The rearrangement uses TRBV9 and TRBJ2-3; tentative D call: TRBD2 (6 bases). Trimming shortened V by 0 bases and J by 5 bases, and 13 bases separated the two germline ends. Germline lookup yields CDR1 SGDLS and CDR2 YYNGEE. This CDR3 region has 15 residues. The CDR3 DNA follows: TGTGCCAGCAGCGTAGGCGGGAATGGGAAAGATACGCAGTATTTT. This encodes CASSVGGNGKDTQYF.

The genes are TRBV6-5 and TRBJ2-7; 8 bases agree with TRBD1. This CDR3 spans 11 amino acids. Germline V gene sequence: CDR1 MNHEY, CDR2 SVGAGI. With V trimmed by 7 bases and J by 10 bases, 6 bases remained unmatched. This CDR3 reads CASTGQGRQYF. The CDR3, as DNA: TGTGCCAGCACCGGACAGGGCCGACAGTACTTC.

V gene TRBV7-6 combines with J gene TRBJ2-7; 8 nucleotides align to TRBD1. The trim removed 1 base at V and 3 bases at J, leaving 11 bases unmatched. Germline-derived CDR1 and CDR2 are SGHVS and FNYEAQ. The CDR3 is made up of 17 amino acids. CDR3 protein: CASSLVGRGGTGYEQYF. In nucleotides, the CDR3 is TGTGCCAGCAGCTTAGTTGGGCGGGGCGGGACAGGCTACGAGCAGTACTTC.

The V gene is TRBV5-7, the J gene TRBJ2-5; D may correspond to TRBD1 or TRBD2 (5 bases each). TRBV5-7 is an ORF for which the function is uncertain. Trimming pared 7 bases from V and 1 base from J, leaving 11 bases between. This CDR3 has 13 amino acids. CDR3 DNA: TGTGCCAGCGGGGGTCAGGCCCAAGAGACCCAGTACTTC. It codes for CASGGQAQETQYF.

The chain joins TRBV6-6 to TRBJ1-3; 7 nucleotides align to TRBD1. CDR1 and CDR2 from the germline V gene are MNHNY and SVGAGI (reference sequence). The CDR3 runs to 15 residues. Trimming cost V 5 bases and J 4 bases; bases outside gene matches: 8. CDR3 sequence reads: CASSDRARGGNTIYF. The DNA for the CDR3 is TGTGCCAGCAGTGACAGGGCGAGGGGCGGAAACACCATATATTTT.

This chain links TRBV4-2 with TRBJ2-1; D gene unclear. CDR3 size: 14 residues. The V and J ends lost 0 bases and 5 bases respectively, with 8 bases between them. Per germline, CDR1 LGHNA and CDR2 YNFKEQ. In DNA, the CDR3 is TGTGCCAGCAGCCAAGAAGGGAATAACAATGAGCAGTTCTTC. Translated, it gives CASSQEGNNNEQFF.

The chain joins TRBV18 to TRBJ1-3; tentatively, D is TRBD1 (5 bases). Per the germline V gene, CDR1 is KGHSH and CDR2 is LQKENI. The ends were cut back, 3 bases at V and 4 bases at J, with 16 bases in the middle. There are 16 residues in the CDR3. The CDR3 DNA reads TGTGCCAGCTCACCTTCTGCAGGGAATTACGGAAACACCATATATTTT. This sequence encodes CASSPSAGNYGNTIYF.